The clone carrying this TCR beta chain turned up a few times. What it binds is not known. The CDR3 spans 15 residues. With 3 bases removed from V and 5 bases from J, the gap between germline ends came to 19 bases. Germline lookup yields CDR1 DFQATT and CDR2 SNEGSKA (reference sequence). In the library, individual cDNA molecules carried attached unique molecular identifiers. In TCRdb, the 5' RACE reads were re-called with MiXCR into one record per CDR3 protein. The sample yields more than 90,000 distinct CDR3 sequences, approximately 13% seen once. The source of the sample is a study of early T cells in non-severe SARS-CoV-2 infection. Study-wide results and limits: Comparison of clonotypes with VDJdb favored anti-spike CD8 responses while missing private and CD4 specificities.

The origin of this receptor is an adult who was a healthcare worker with PCR-confirmed SARS-CoV-2 infection or an uninfected control (not recorded which). V usage is TRBV20-1 and J usage is TRBJ1-1; D remains unclear. Sequenced sample: whole blood. The CDR3 loop reads CSASPTSGRKTEAFF. Written as DNA, the CDR3 is TGCAGTGCTAGTCCTACTTCGGGGAGGAAAACTGAAGCTTTCTTT.